Listed here are 8 T cell receptor beta chains from one sample, sequenced in a study of blood T cell repertoires in COVID-19. Here immunoSEQ multiplex PCR was the method, and the copy in TCRdb shows in-frame clones only, minus some. The sample consists of approximately 55,000 clones, roughly 84% of them appearing once. The sequencing input was peripheral blood. These receptors all stem from a man aged 50-59 years with active COVID-19.

The chain couples TRBV6-5 to TRBJ2-6; D gene unclear. CDR3 length: 15 residues. Germline V CDR1 and CDR2: MNHEY, SVGAGI. V gave up 6 bases and J gave up 1 base, with 10 bases separating them. The CDR3 is CASSPLGSGANVLTF. CDR3 nucleotides: TGTGCCAGCAGCCCCCTAGGTTCTGGGGCCAACGTCCTGACTTTC.

The rearrangement links TRBV4-1 to TRBJ2-5; no definite D call. Germline V gives CDR1 MGHRA, CDR2 YSYEKL. The V end was cut by 0 bases, the J end by 5 bases, with 16 bases between. The CDR3 has 16 residues. The CDR3 DNA reads TGCGCCAGCAGCCAAGATCTTGACTTATTTAGGGAGACCCAGTACTTC. This encodes CASSQDLDLFRETQYF.

This chain connects TRBV27 to TRBJ1-1; 7 bases are shared with TRBD1. Germline assignment: CDR1 MNHEY and CDR2 SMNVEV (reference sequence). The CDR3 totals 17 residues. Trimming took 4 bases from V and 2 from J; bases not matched to a gene: 13. CDR3 nucleotide sequence: TGTGCCAGCAGTTCGCCAAGGGGGCAGACGATTAACACTGAAGCTTTCTTT. This encodes CASSSPRGQTINTEAFF.

The chain joins TRBV10-3 to TRBJ2-1, with TRBD1 matching over 7 bases. CDR1 is ENHRY and CDR2 is SYGVKD in the germline V gene. J was trimmed by 5 bases and V by 4 bases; bases with no gene match: 8. This CDR3 contains 15 residues. CDR3 protein: CAISVQGKGDNEQFF. CDR3 DNA sequence: TGTGCCATCAGTGTACAGGGGAAAGGGGACAATGAGCAGTTCTTC.

The chain carries TRBV27 and TRBJ2-2, with D possibly TRBD1 on 6 matching bases. Trimming stripped 5 bases from V and 1 base from J, with 8 bases between. This CDR3 is 14 amino acids long. Germline CDR1 is MNHEY and CDR2 is SMNVEV (reference sequence). The CDR3 DNA sequence: TGTGCCAGCAGTAAACAGGGGAACACCGGGGAGCTGTTTTTT. Translation: CASSKQGNTGELFF.

The chain has TRBV6-6 and TRBJ2-7; 7 bases line up with TRBD2. Germline V lookup: CDR1 MNHNY, CDR2 SVGAGI (reference sequence). The J segment lost 1 base and the V segment lost 0 bases, leaving 6 bases of the junction unmatched. The CDR3 is 16 amino acids. CDR3 DNA sequence: TGTGCCAGCAGTTACTCGTTGGGGGAGGGGTCCTACGAGCAGTACTTC. Its translation: CASSYSLGEGSYEQYF.

V gene TRBV18 combines with J gene TRBJ2-7; no clear D gene. This CDR3 is built from 14 residues. Germline CDR1 and CDR2: KGHSH and LQKENI. V was trimmed by 0 bases and J by 1 base, leaving 7 bases between them. This chain's CDR3 is CASSPPSGSYEQYF. As DNA, the CDR3 is TGTGCCAGCTCACCACCCTCGGGTTCCTACGAGCAGTACTTC.

The chain employs TRBV7-9 and TRBJ2-1; TRBD2 matches at 8 bases. CDR3 length: 17 amino acids. J gave up 0 bases and V 2 bases, and 6 bases lay outside the gene matches. Germline CDR1 is SEHNR and CDR2 is FQNEAQ (reference sequence). CDR3 DNA: TGTGCCAGCAGCTTAACACTAGCGGACCGCTCCTACAATGAGCAGTTCTTC. This gives the protein CASSLTLADRSYNEQFF.